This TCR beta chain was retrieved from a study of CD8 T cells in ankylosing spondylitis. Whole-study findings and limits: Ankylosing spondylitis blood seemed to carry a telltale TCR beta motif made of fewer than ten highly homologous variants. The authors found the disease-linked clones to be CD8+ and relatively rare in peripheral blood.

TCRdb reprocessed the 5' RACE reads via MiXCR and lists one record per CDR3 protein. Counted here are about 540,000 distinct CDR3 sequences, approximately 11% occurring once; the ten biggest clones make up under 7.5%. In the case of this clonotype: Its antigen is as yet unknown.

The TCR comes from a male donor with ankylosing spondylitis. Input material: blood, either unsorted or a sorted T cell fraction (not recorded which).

The CDR3 DNA reads TGCGCCAGCAGCTTGGTTGTGCGTGCCTACAATGAGCAGTTCTTC. This encodes CASSLVVRAYNEQFF. This chain links TRBV5-1 with TRBJ2-1; no reliable D call. V lost 0 bases to trimming and J lost 2 bases, with 9 bases between them. This CDR3 spans 15 amino acids. CDR1 is SGHRS and CDR2 is YFSETQ in the germline V gene.